Each of the 28 T cell receptor beta chains below was sequenced from the same sample in a study of blood T cell repertoires in COVID-19. This table comes from immunoSEQ multiplex PCR, and its TCRdb copy is limited to in-frame clones, with some not included. The sample lists approximately 110,000 clones, 55% to 75% occurring once. Sequencing was performed on peripheral blood. All receptors come from a human donor with acute or convalescent COVID-19. The donor label of this sample is uncertain.

This clone came up once. The rearrangement links TRBV6-6 to TRBJ1-4; 9 nucleotides match TRBD1. CDR1 is MNHNY and CDR2 is SVGAGI in the germline V gene (reference sequence). The junction had 9 bases not matched to a gene; V was cut back by 2 bases and J by 14 bases. The CDR3 runs 14 residues. The CDR3 sequence is CASSYRGQGKLLFF. The CDR3 region has the DNA TGTGCCAGCAGTTACCGCGGACAGGGGAAGCTTCTGTTTTTT.

The count of this clone is one. The chain combines TRBV28 with TRBJ2-2; D gene ambiguous. Germline V CDR1 and CDR2: MDHEN, SYDVKM. V dropped 6 bases and J dropped 0 bases, with 5 bases sitting between them. The CDR3 length is 13 residues. The CDR3 sequence is CASRAANTGELFF. The CDR3 DNA is TGTGCCAGCAGGGCAGCGAACACCGGGGAGCTGTTTTTT.

On this clone: The sample holds other DNA sequences that translate to the same CDR3. J is TRBJ2-2 and V is TRBV9, with 7 nucleotides matching TRBD1. The V gene's germline CDR1 is SGDLS and CDR2 YYNGEE. This CDR3 has 16 residues. V shed 3 bases and J 3 bases; nucleotides not matched to a gene: 8. The CDR3, as DNA: TGTGCCAGCAGCGCTCGACAGGGAACGGACACCGGGGAGCTGTTTTTT. Protein product: CASSARQGTDTGELFF.

As DNA, the CDR3 is TGCGCCAGCAGCCAAGCGGGACTTTACAATGAGCAGTTCTTC. Translation gives CASSQAGLYNEQFF. The chain is built from TRBV4-1 and TRBJ2-1; weak D call: TRBD2 (6 bases). Germline CDR1 and CDR2: MGHRA and YSYEKL. Deletions cut 1 base from V and 4 bases from J, with 8 bases between. There are 14 residues in the CDR3.

This clone was seen many times. The chain uses TRBV2 and TRBJ2-5; D might be TRBD2 (6 bases). From germline, CDR1 is SNHLY and CDR2 FYNNEI. V was pared by 5 bases and J by 5 bases, with 12 bases between. The length of the CDR3 is 13 residues. The CDR3 region has the DNA TGTGCCAGCAGTCAGACTAGTCGGGAGACCCAGTACTTC. Translated, it gives CASSQTSRETQYF.

This clone was observed a handful of times. The chain combines TRBV21-1 with TRBJ1-4; the D call in the table, TRBD1, was not verified against the DNA. TRBV21-1 is flagged as a pseudogene. CDR3 length equals 15 residues. The CDR3 DNA follows: TGTGCCAGCACAAGCGACCAGGGAACTAATGAAAAACTGTTTTTT. This encodes CASTSDQGTNEKLFF.

The chain employs TRBV5-1 and TRBJ1-6, with 8 bases lining up with TRBD1. This CDR3 contains 16 residues. V gave up 0 bases and J gave up 8 bases; unmatched junction bases: 7. CDR1 and CDR2 (germline): SGHRS, YFSETQ. DNA for the CDR3: TGCGCCAGCAGCTTGGCCGGACAGGGTGCCCATTCACCCCTCCACTTT. Translated: CASSLAGQGAHSPLHF.

V and J are TRBV7-9 and TRBJ1-4; 7 bases align to TRBD1. Losses at the gene ends were 1 base for V and 6 bases for J; bases not matched to a gene: 2. Germline assignment: CDR1 SEHNR and CDR2 FQNEAQ (reference sequence). The CDR3 has 14 residues. The CDR3: CASSLGTGDEKLFF. The CDR3 DNA sequence: TGTGCCAGCAGCTTAGGCACAGGGGATGAAAAACTGTTTTTT.

The chain uses TRBV11-2 and TRBJ2-1; D perhaps matches TRBD2 (5 bases). Germline V gene lookup returns CDR1 SGHAT and CDR2 FQNNGV. CDR3 length: 15 residues. The V end was cut by 6 bases, the J end by 0 bases, with 12 bases between. The CDR3 reads CASRRGVSSYNEQFF. The CDR3 DNA follows: TGTGCCAGCAGACGGGGAGTTAGCTCCTACAATGAGCAGTTCTTC.

V is TRBV2 and J is TRBJ1-5, with D hard to call. Trimming removed 6 bases from V and 0 bases from J, with 18 bases in between. Germline V gives CDR1 SNHLY, CDR2 FYNNEI. The CDR3 has 17 residues. The CDR3, as DNA: TGTGCCAGCAGAAGAACAGAGCCCGCTTATAGCAATCAGCCCCAGCATTTT. Its protein is CASRRTEPAYSNQPQHF.

The CDR3 DNA sequence: TGTGCCAGCAGACAGGGGGATATCTCTGGAAACACCATATATTTT. Protein product: CASRQGDISGNTIYF. The chain employs TRBV19 and TRBJ1-3; 9 bases are shared with TRBD1. The CDR3 totals 15 residues. V was pared by 9 bases and J by 0 bases, with 6 bases of the junction left unmatched. Germline-derived CDR1 and CDR2 are LNHDA and SQIVND (reference sequence).

Only a few counts were recorded for this clone. V is TRBV2 and J is TRBJ2-1, with D maybe TRBD1 (6 bases). The CDR3 totals 11 residues. The V gene's germline CDR1 is SNHLY and CDR2 FYNNEI. Here the CDR3 reads CAGQRYNEQFF. The CDR3 nucleotides read TGTGCTGGACAGAGATACAATGAGCAGTTCTTC.

The gene calls are TRBV29-1 and TRBJ1-1, with a tentative D call TRBD1 (6 bases). CDR3 length equals 13 residues. Germline values: CDR1 SQVTM, CDR2 ANQGSEA. The V and J ends lost 7 bases and 2 bases respectively, with 14 bases between them. CDR3 loop: CSGTGHSNTEAFF. CDR3 sequence (DNA): TGCAGCGGAACGGGACACTCCAACACTGAAGCTTTCTTT.

The rearrangement links TRBV10-3 to TRBJ1-5, with 7 bases fitting TRBD1. The CDR3 has 15 amino acids. The germline gives CDR1 ENHRY, CDR2 SYGVKD. The V segment lost 2 bases and the J segment 0 bases; nucleotides outside the gene matches: 1. CDR3 DNA: TGTGCCATCAGTGAGGGACAGGTTAGCAATCAGCCCCAGCATTTT. This translates into CAISEGQVSNQPQHF.

This clone has ten or more counts. The V and J genes are TRBV10-3 and TRBJ2-7; maybe TRBD1 (6 bases). This CDR3 is 16 amino acids long. Per the germline V gene, CDR1 is ENHRY and CDR2 is SYGVKD. The V end was cut by 4 bases, the J end by 6 bases, with 22 bases between. CDR3 sequence reads: CAISAEQGLRLGEQYF. CDR3 DNA sequence: TGTGCCATCAGTGCCGAACAGGGTTTGCGACTTGGCGAGCAGTACTTC.

In its sample, this clone was seen a few times. The J gene is TRBJ1-3, the V gene TRBV29-1, with D hard to call. V shed 7 bases and J shed 4 bases, with 11 bases lying between them. Germline V CDR1 and CDR2: SQVTM, ANQGSEA. The CDR3 contains 12 residues. The CDR3 here is CSGGLTGNTIYF. In DNA, the CDR3 is TGCAGCGGGGGTTTGACAGGAAACACCATATATTTT.

This clone was seen a handful of times. The same CDR3 also results from other DNA sequences found in this sample. The V and J genes are TRBV4-1 and TRBJ1-4; D remains unclear. Trimming removed 0 bases at V and 7 bases at J, with 12 bases between. Germline loops: CDR1 MGHRA, CDR2 YSYEKL. This CDR3 comprises 15 residues. The CDR3 DNA follows: TGCGCCAGCAGCCAAGATCAGTCCCTAGCTGAAAAACTGTTTTTT. Amino acids: CASSQDQSLAEKLFF.

This sequence joins TRBV12-3 or TRBV12-4 and TRBJ2-1; D is possibly TRBD2 (5 bases). V lost 5 bases to trimming and J lost 9 bases, with 11 bases between them. The CDR3 sequence is 12 residues long. CDR3 sequence reads: CASSPPSSEQFF. The CDR3 DNA reads as TGTGCCAGCAGTCCACCTAGCAGTGAGCAGTTCTTC.

The V gene is TRBV6-6, the J gene TRBJ1-6; D might be TRBD1 (5 bases). Looked up from germline, CDR1 is MNHNY and CDR2 is SVGAGI (reference sequence). Trimming cost V 5 bases and J 9 bases, with 17 bases left between them. There are 15 residues in the CDR3. The CDR3 loop is CASSPRGGVGSPLHF. The CDR3 DNA reads as TGTGCCAGCAGTCCCCGAGGAGGGGTGGGTTCACCCCTCCACTTT.

This clone was seen only a few times. The chain employs TRBV7-3 and TRBJ2-1, with D tentatively TRBD1 (5 bases). The CDR3 is 15 amino acids. Trimming removed 2 bases from V and 6 bases from J, with 14 bases in between. Germline CDR1 and CDR2: SGHTA and FQGTGA. CDR3 sequence: CASSLYSGIINEQFF. The CDR3 DNA reads as TGTGCCAGCAGCTTATATTCAGGGATCATCAATGAGCAGTTCTTC.

Regarding this clone: The same CDR3 arises from other DNA sequences in this sample as well. In DNA form, the CDR3 reads TGTGCCAGCAGTCCGACAGGGGTCAACACTGAAGCTTTCTTT. Protein product: CASSPTGVNTEAFF. This chain links TRBV6-5 with TRBJ1-1; 8 positions agree with TRBD1. The CDR3 is 14 residues long. V dropped 5 bases and J dropped 2; count of bases not matched to a gene: 4. CDR1 is MNHEY, CDR2 SVGAGI, per germline.

The chain carries TRBV7-8 and TRBJ1-3; 8 nucleotides align to TRBD1. In germline, CDR1 is SGHVS, CDR2 FQNEAQ. The junction had 19 bases not matched to a gene; V was cut back by 1 base and J by 8 bases. The CDR3 sequence is 19 residues long. CDR3 protein: CASSLEGFWTGSAADTIYF. CDR3 DNA: TGTGCCAGCAGCTTAGAGGGCTTTTGGACAGGGTCCGCGGCGGACACCATATATTTT.

The chain combines TRBV7-2 with TRBJ1-1; the D is unclear. The V end was cut by 7 bases, the J end by 4 bases, with 13 bases between. Germline CDR1 reads SGHTA; CDR2 reads FQGNSA. CDR3 length: 13 amino acids. The CDR3 region has the DNA TGTGCCAGCAAACCCAGTTCGGGCACTGAAGCTTTCTTT. Amino acid sequence: CASKPSSGTEAFF. Supplemented by reference TRBV7-2 and TRBJ1-1, the full variable domain reads GAGVSQSPSNKVTEKGKDVELRCDPISGHTALYWYRQSLGQGLEFLIYFQGNSAPDKSGLPSDRFSAERTGGSVSTLTIQRTQQEDSAVYLCASKPSSGTEAFFGQGTRLTVV.

The chain uses TRBV5-1 and TRBJ1-2, with D perhaps TRBD1 (5 bases). The germline V and J ends were trimmed by 2 bases and 4 bases, with 9 bases remaining between them. The CDR3 spans 13 residues. Germline V gene data show CDR1 as SGHRS and CDR2 as YFSETQ. The CDR3: CASSFQGTYGYTF. The CDR3 DNA reads as TGCGCCAGCAGCTTCCAGGGAACCTATGGCTACACCTTC.

This clone was counted a few times. The V call is TRBV28, the J call TRBJ2-2; D is perhaps TRBD2 (6 bases). The CDR3 length is 16 residues. V dropped 1 base and J dropped 0 bases, with 9 bases sitting between them. Germline V gene lookup returns CDR1 MDHEN and CDR2 SYDVKM. CDR3: CASSLSRGSNTGELFF. CDR3 coding DNA: TGTGCCAGCAGTTTATCGCGGGGATCGAACACCGGGGAGCTGTTTTTT.

The chain is built from TRBV12-3 or TRBV12-4 and TRBJ1-3; D is ambiguous. The CDR3 spans 13 residues. With 5 bases removed from V and 4 bases from J, the gap between germline ends came to 9 bases. CDR3 protein: CASSQVFGNTIYF. The CDR3 DNA reads TGTGCCAGCAGTCAGGTTTTCGGAAACACCATATATTTT.

The V and J genes are TRBV21-1 and TRBJ1-1; the table's D call of TRBD1 was not tested on the DNA. TRBV21-1 is annotated as a pseudogene. The CDR3 contains 15 residues. CDR3 in amino acids: CASSSRDRGNTEAFF. DNA of the CDR3: TGTGCCAGCAGCAGCCGGGACAGGGGGAACACTGAAGCTTTCTTT.

This chain uses TRBV7-9 with TRBJ1-3; D is possibly TRBD1 (6 bases). The length of the CDR3 is 16 residues. Germline V gene lookup returns CDR1 SEHNR and CDR2 FQNEAQ (reference sequence). With 1 base removed from V and 0 bases from J, the gap between germline ends came to 10 bases. The CDR3 DNA follows: TGTGCCAGCAGCTTAGGAAGGGACAACTCTGGAAACACCATATATTTT. It codes for CASSLGRDNSGNTIYF.